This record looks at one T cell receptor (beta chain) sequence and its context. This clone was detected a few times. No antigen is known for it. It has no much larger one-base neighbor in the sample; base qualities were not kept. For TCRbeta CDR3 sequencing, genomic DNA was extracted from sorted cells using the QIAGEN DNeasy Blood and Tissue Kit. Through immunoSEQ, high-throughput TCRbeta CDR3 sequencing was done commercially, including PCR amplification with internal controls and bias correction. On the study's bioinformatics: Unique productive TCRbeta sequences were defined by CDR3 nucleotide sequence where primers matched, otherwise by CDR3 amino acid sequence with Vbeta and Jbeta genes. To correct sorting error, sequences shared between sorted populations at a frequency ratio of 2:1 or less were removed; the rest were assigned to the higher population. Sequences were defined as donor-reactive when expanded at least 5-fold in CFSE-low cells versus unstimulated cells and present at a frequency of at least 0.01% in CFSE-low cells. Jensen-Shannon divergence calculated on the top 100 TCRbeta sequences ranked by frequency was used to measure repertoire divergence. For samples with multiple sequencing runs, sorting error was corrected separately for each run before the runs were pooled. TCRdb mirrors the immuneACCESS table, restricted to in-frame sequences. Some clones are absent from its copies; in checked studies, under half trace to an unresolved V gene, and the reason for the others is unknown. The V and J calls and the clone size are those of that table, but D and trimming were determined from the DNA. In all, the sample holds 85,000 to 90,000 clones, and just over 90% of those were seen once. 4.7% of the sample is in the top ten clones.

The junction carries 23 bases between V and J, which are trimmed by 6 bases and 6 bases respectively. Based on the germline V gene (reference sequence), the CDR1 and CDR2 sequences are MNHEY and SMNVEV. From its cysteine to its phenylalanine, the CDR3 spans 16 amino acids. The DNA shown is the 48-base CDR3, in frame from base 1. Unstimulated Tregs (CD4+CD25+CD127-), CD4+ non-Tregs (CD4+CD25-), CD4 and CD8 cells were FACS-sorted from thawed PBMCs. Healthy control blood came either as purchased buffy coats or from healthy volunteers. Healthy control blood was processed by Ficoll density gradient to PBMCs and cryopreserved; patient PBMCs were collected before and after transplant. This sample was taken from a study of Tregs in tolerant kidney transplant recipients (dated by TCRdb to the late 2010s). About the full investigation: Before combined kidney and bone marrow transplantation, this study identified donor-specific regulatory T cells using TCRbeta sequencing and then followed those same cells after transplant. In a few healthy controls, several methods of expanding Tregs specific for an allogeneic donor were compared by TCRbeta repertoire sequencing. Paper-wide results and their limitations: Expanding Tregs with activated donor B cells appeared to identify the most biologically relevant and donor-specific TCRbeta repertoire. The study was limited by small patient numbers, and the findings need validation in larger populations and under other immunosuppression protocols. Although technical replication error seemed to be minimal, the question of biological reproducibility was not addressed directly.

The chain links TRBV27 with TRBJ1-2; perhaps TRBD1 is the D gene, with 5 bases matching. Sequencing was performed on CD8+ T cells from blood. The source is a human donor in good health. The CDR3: CASSFVGHPGGHGYTF. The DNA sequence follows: TGTGCCAGCAGCTTCGTCGGACACCCCGGAGGGCATGGCTACACCTTC.